This T cell receptor beta chain was sequenced for a study of CD8+CD57+ T cells in acquired aplastic anemia. For the study at large: The study obtained an average of around 2.9 ug of DNA from sorted CD4+ and CD8+ cells. Study-wide results and limits: Roughly 30 CD8+ CDR3 sequences occurred in both the patients and the controls. Significant differences in CD8+ Simpson's diversity were not observed between patients and controls.

The CDR3 totals 17 residues. Unmatched junction bases numbered 17, after V lost 3 bases and J lost 15 bases. Germline V gene sequence: CDR1 SGHTA, CDR2 FQGNSA. As for this clonotype: Its antigen is undetermined.

Genomic DNA, serving as template, underwent TCR beta VDJ and CDR3 profiling. MiXCR, applied by TCRdb to the reads, yields one record per CDR3 protein. The sample lists around 200,000 distinct CDR3 sequences; 65% were seen once. Before being chosen for sequencing, patients had shown CD8+CD57+ cell expansion by flow cytometry. All patients were therapy-naive when blood was sampled. The specimen was sorted CD4+, CD8+, or CD8+CD57+ T cells (not recorded which) from PBMCs. The TCR originated in a human donor with aplastic anemia. The chain couples TRBV7-2 to TRBJ2-2; TRBD2 agrees at 12 bases. This CDR3 reads CASSFPRTSGAPGWMFF. The DNA for the CDR3 is TGTGCCAGCAGCTTCCCCCGGACTAGCGGGGCCCCAGGGTGGATGTTTTTT. Full variable domain (missing parts from reference TRBV7-2 and TRBJ2-2): GAGVSQSPSNKVTEKGKDVELRCDPISGHTALYWYRQSLGQGLEFLIYFQGNSAPDKSGLPSDRFSAERTGGSVSTLTIQRTQQEDSAVYLCASSFPRTSGAPGWMFFGEGSRLTVL.